Here is one TCR beta chain with its context. Its antigen is not identified. Individuals selected for sequencing had exhibited CD8+CD57+ cell expansion on flow cytometry. Each patient carried a diagnosis of severe acquired aplastic anemia. Untreated patients provided the blood samples, with no therapy given before sampling. The ends were cut back, 3 bases at V and 6 bases at J, with 11 bases in the middle. Germline V CDR1 and CDR2: ENHRY, SYGVKD. This CDR3 is built from 13 residues. This sample was included in a study of CD8+CD57+ T cells in acquired aplastic anemia. Study results and limitations: Overlapping CD8+ CDR3 repertoires of patients and controls contained around 30 shared sequences.

TCR beta VDJ and CDR3 were profiled, and genomic DNA was the template. Each CDR3 protein is one row after TCRdb ran MiXCR on the reads. Of under 350,000 distinct CDR3 sequences detected, under 65% appear once; the ten largest clones hold 1% to 1.5%. The chain carries TRBV10-3 and TRBJ1-2; tentative D call: TRBD1 (6 bases). The source material was sorted CD4+, CD8+, or CD8+CD57+ T cells (not recorded which) from PBMCs. The receptor was isolated from a human donor with aplastic anemia. DNA of the CDR3: TGTGCCATCAGTGAACAGGGAGGCGATGGCTACACCTTC. Its translation is CAISEQGGDGYTF.